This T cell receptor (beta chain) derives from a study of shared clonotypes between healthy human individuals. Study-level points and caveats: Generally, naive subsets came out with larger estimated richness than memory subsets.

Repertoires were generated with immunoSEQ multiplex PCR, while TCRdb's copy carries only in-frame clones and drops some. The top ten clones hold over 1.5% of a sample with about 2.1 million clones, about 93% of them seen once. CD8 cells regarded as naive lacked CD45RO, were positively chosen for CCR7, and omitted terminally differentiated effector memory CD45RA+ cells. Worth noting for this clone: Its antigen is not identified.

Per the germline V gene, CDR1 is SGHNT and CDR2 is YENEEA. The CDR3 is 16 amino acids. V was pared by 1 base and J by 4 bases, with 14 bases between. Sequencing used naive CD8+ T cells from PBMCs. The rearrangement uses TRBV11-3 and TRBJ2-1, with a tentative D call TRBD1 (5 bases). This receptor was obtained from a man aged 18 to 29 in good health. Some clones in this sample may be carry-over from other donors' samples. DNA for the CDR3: TGTGCCAGCAGCTTAGTTTTCGGCAGGGCATACAATGAGCAGTTCTTC. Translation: CASSLVFGRAYNEQFF.